These 10 T cell receptor beta chains originate from one sample sequenced in a study of shared clonotypes between healthy human individuals. Sequenced by immunoSEQ multiplex PCR; TCRdb stores in-frame clones only, minus some. Of 1.6 million or so clones listed, roughly 96% are singletons. What was sequenced was naive CD4+ T cells sorted from blood. Documented subset: CD45RA+ positively selected. All receptors come from a young man in good health.

The V call is TRBV11-2, the J call TRBJ2-7; D unresolved. Deletions cut 6 bases from V and 2 bases from J, with 20 bases between. Germline CDR1 is SGHAT and CDR2 is FQNNGV. CDR3 length equals 16 residues. In DNA form, the CDR3 reads TGTGCCAGCAGAGGCCCTAGAGGATTAAGCGCCTACGAGCAGTACTTC. Translation gives CASRGPRGLSAYEQYF. Filled out from reference TRBV11-2 and TRBJ2-7, the complete variable domain reads EAGVAQSPRYKIIEKRQSVAFWCNPISGHATLYWYQQILGQGPKLLIQFQNNGVVDDSQLPKDRFSAERLKGVDSTLKIQPAKLEDSAVYLCASRGPRGLSAYEQYFGPGTRLTVT.

The genes are TRBV27 and TRBJ2-6; D gene ambiguous. The CDR3 extends over 16 amino acids. V gave up 2 bases and J gave up 0 bases, with 8 bases separating them. Germline values: CDR1 MNHEY, CDR2 SMNVEV (reference sequence). CDR3: CASSLLPLSGANVLTF. In DNA form, the CDR3 reads TGTGCCAGCAGTTTACTTCCCCTCTCTGGGGCCAACGTCCTGACTTTC.

The chain carries TRBV6-5 and TRBJ2-3; D is perhaps TRBD2 (5 bases). The germline gives CDR1 MNHEY, CDR2 SVGAGI. This CDR3 contains 13 residues. Trimming removed 5 bases from V and 0 bases from J, with 6 bases in between. The CDR3 reads CASSGGSTDTQYF. The CDR3 DNA reads as TGTGCCAGCAGTGGCGGGAGCACAGATACGCAGTATTTT.

The V call is TRBV7-9, the J call TRBJ2-3; unclear D gene. Germline-derived CDR1 and CDR2 are SEHNR and FQNEAQ (reference sequence). The CDR3 is 15 amino acids. Trimming took 2 bases from V and 1 from J, leaving 10 bases between them. The CDR3 bases are TGTGCCAGCAGCTTAAGTGGGATTGGCACAGATACGCAGTATTTT. It specifies CASSLSGIGTDTQYF.

Details on this clone: The sample contains more than one DNA sequence encoding this CDR3. V and J are TRBV10-1 and TRBJ2-2; D is unclear. V was clipped by 3 bases and J by 5 bases, with 4 bases between them. The CDR3 spans 12 residues. Per the germline V gene, CDR1 is WNHNN and CDR2 is SYGVQD (reference sequence). The CDR3 sequence is CASSDRTGELFF. CDR3 in DNA: TGCGCCAGCAGTGACCGGACCGGGGAGCTGTTTTTT.

The chain joins TRBV28 to TRBJ2-7; the D gene is possibly TRBD1 (5 bases). Germline V gene lookup returns CDR1 MDHEN and CDR2 SYDVKM. The V and J ends lost 3 bases and 5 bases respectively, with 11 bases between them. The CDR3 has 13 residues. The CDR3 protein is CASSLAGIDEQYF. In DNA, the CDR3 is TGTGCCAGCAGTTTGGCAGGGATCGACGAGCAGTACTTC. Full variable domain (rest looked up from reference TRBV28 and TRBJ2-7): DVKVTQSSRYLVKRTGEKVFLECVQDMDHENMFWYRQDPGLGLRLIYFSYDVKMKEKGDIPEGYSVSREKKERFSLILESASTNQTSMYLCASSLAGIDEQYFGPGTRLTVT.

The chain is built from TRBV29-1 and TRBJ1-2; TRBD1 matches at 7 bases. CDR1 and CDR2 (germline): SQVTM, ANQGSEA. The J segment lost 8 bases and the V segment lost 4 bases, leaving 10 bases of the junction unmatched. The CDR3 is made up of 13 amino acids. The CDR3 here is CSVGGVDREGYTF. CDR3 DNA: TGCAGCGTTGGAGGGGTCGACAGGGAGGGCTACACCTTC.

The chain uses TRBV5-5 and TRBJ2-1, with D tentatively TRBD1 (6 bases). The CDR3 runs 16 residues. The germline V and J ends were trimmed by 2 bases and 3 bases, with 15 bases remaining between them. Per the germline V gene, CDR1 is SGHKS and CDR2 is YYEKEE (reference sequence). The CDR3 nucleotides read TGTGCCAGCAGCTTAAGAGGGGGTATTAACTACAATGAGCAGTTCTTC. Its protein is CASSLRGGINYNEQFF.

The genes are TRBV5-4 and TRBJ2-2, with a tentative D call TRBD1 (5 bases). Trimming removed 0 bases at V and 1 base at J, with 10 bases between. Germline V CDR1 and CDR2: SGHNT, YYREEE (reference sequence). This CDR3 spans 16 amino acids. The CDR3 here is CASSLGGRVNTGELFF. The CDR3 DNA reads as TGTGCCAGCAGCTTGGGTGGCAGGGTGAACACCGGGGAGCTGTTTTTT.

This clone came up once. The sample contains more than one DNA sequence encoding this CDR3. The chain has TRBV7-2 and TRBJ2-7, with TRBD2 matching over 9 bases. V was pared by 3 bases and J by 3 bases, with 3 bases of the junction left unmatched. This CDR3 contains 14 residues. CDR1 is SGHTA, CDR2 FQGNSA, per germline. The CDR3 protein is CASSLGLASYEQYF. The DNA of the CDR3 is TGTGCCAGCAGCTTGGGACTAGCCAGCTACGAGCAGTACTTC.